The 9 T cell receptor beta chains in this list originate from one sample, sequenced in a study of blood T cell repertoires in COVID-19. Profiling relied on immunoSEQ multiplex PCR, and the TCRdb table lists in-frame clones only, not all of them. Among 65,000 to 80,000 clones listed, about four fifths were seen once. The specimen was peripheral blood. These receptor sequences come from a man aged 50-60 years with acute or convalescent COVID-19.

This clone appeared a single time. The same CDR3 can be traced to other DNA sequences in this sample. The chain links TRBV7-2 to TRBJ1-4, with D possibly matching TRBD1 (6 bases). CDR1 is SGHTA, CDR2 FQGNSA, per germline. The V end lost 2 bases, the J end lost 0 bases, and 7 bases lay between the germline ends. The CDR3 runs 15 residues. The CDR3, as DNA: TGTGCCAGCAGCTTAACAGGGCCAACTAATGAAAAACTGTTTTTT. This encodes CASSLTGPTNEKLFF. The variable domain in full, completed from reference TRBV7-2 and TRBJ1-4, reads GAGVSQSPSNKVTEKGKDVELRCDPISGHTALYWYRQSLGQGLEFLIYFQGNSAPDKSGLPSDRFSAERTGGSVSTLTIQRTQQEDSAVYLCASSLTGPTNEKLFFGSGTQLSVL.

This clone was recorded a few times. This chain uses TRBV4-3 with TRBJ1-6, with unresolved D. In germline, CDR1 is LGHNA, CDR2 YSLEER. Trimming left V 0 bases short and J 9 bases short, with 9 bases between. This CDR3 has 14 residues. DNA of the CDR3: TGCGCCAGCAGCCAAGATAGCCAGCTTTCACCCCTCCACTTT. It yields the protein CASSQDSQLSPLHF.

This chain connects TRBV25-1 to TRBJ1-3, with 7 bases fitting TRBD1. The CDR3 extends over 15 amino acids. Germline V lookup: CDR1 MGHDK, CDR2 SYGVNS. The trim removed 2 bases at V and 3 bases at J, leaving 4 bases unmatched. CDR3 in DNA: TGTGCCAGCAGTGAACCGACAGGGTTTGGAAACACCATATATTTT. Translated, it gives CASSEPTGFGNTIYF. The full variable domain, rest sourced from reference TRBV25-1 and TRBJ1-3, is EADIYQTPRYLVIGTGKKITLECSQTMGHDKMYWYQQDPGMELHLIHYSYGVNSTEKGDLSSESTVSRIRTEHFPLTLESARPSHTSQYLCASSEPTGFGNTIYFGEGSWLTVV.

The chain has TRBV29-1 and TRBJ1-5; 10 nucleotides match TRBD1. CDR3 length: 13 amino acids. Germline V gives CDR1 SQVTM, CDR2 ANQGSEA. Trimming removed 6 bases from V and 3 bases from J; junction bases left unmatched: 2. The CDR3 DNA reads TGCAGCGTCGGGACAGGGGACAATCAGCCCCAGCATTTT. It codes for CSVGTGDNQPQHF.

The chain couples TRBV7-8 to TRBJ2-1; the match to TRBD1 covers 8 bases. CDR1 and CDR2 from the germline V gene are SGHVS and FQNEAQ. Trimming cost V 4 bases and J 7 bases; bases outside gene matches: 18. This CDR3 comprises 18 residues. CDR3 protein: CASSSKGSGTGFGNEQFF. As DNA, the CDR3 is TGTGCCAGCAGCTCCAAGGGGAGTGGGACAGGCTTTGGGAATGAGCAGTTCTTC.

The rearrangement joins TRBV7-2 to TRBJ1-5; 8 bases fit TRBD1. CDR3 length: 15 residues. V shed 5 bases, J shed 7 bases, and the junction held 10 bases outside the gene matches. Germline assignment: CDR1 SGHTA and CDR2 FQGNSA. The chain's CDR3 is CASSPYRGSGQPQHF. In DNA form, the CDR3 reads TGTGCCAGCAGCCCCTACAGGGGGTCTGGGCAGCCCCAGCATTTT. Full variable domain (missing parts from reference TRBV7-2 and TRBJ1-5): GAGVSQSPSNKVTEKGKDVELRCDPISGHTALYWYRQSLGQGLEFLIYFQGNSAPDKSGLPSDRFSAERTGGSVSTLTIQRTQQEDSAVYLCASSPYRGSGQPQHFGDGTRLSIL.

In this sample, this clone turned up once. This rearrangement joins TRBV5-1 to TRBJ2-7; TRBD1 aligns across 12 bases. The CDR3 sequence is 15 residues long. CDR1 is SGHRS and CDR2 is YFSETQ in the germline V gene. V was pared by 0 bases and J by 7 bases, with 5 bases of the junction left unmatched. CDR3 DNA sequence: TGCGCCAGCAGCTTGGAGGGGGACAGGGGGCAGGAGCAGTACTTC. Its translation: CASSLEGDRGQEQYF. The entire variable domain, with the rest obtained from reference TRBV5-1 and TRBJ2-7, is as follows: KAGVTQTPRYLIKTRGQQVTLSCSPISGHRSVSWYQQTPGQGLQFLFEYFSETQRNKGNFPGRFSGRQFSNSRSEMNVSTLELGDSALYLCASSLEGDRGQEQYFGPGTRLTVT.

The rearrangement links TRBV6-5 to TRBJ2-5, with 10 bases aligning to TRBD2. There are 15 residues in the CDR3. The V segment lost 2 bases and the J segment 4 bases; nucleotides outside the gene matches: 4. Germline CDR1 reads MNHEY; CDR2 reads SVGAGI. The CDR3 here is CASSYGLAGVETQYF. For the CDR3, the DNA is TGTGCCAGCAGTTACGGGCTAGCGGGAGTAGAGACCCAGTACTTC.

This clone was recorded once. The rearrangement uses TRBV15 and TRBJ1-1; D is ambiguous. The CDR3 consists of 15 residues. V lost 7 bases to trimming and J lost 3 bases, with 18 bases between them. Germline values: CDR1 LNHNV, CDR2 YYDKDF (reference sequence). The CDR3 bases are TGTGCCACCACAGCGGGTGGTCGGTTCGACACTGAAGCTTTCTTT. It codes for CATTAGGRFDTEAFF.